A selection of T cell receptor beta chains follows, all from one sample in a study of blood T cell repertoires in COVID-19. Sequencing was performed with immunoSEQ multiplex PCR; in TCRdb, only in-frame clones are kept and a portion is missing. The table lists around 72,000 clones, approximately 84% of them singletons. Sequencing was done on a sample of peripheral blood. The receptor source for this set is a man between 65 and 85 years old with active or convalescent COVID-19. The CDR3 runs from the conserved cysteine through the conserved F or W. A D gene is named only where the DNA matches it firmly. Clone size is shown for a subset of rows, as once, few, many or a class of expanded clone.

size,J,D,V,CDR3,DNA
-,TRBJ2-7,-,TRBV28,CASSFGQSYEQYF,TGTGCCAGCAGTTTTGGACAGAGCTACGAGCAGTACTTC
-,TRBJ1-5,-,TRBV30,CAWGYRGSNQPQHF,TGTGCCTGGGGTTATAGGGGTAGCAATCAGCCCCAGCATTTT
-,TRBJ1-5,-,TRBV4-2,CASSPVLLMQDNQPQHF,TGTGCCAGCAGCCCTGTCCTTTTGATGCAGGACAATCAGCCCCAGCATTTT
few,TRBJ2-7,TRBD2,TRBV3-1/TRBV3-2,CASSQDKPRTSGYEQYF,TGTGCCAGCAGCCAAGACAAGCCCCGGACTAGCGGCTACGAGCAGTACTTC
-,TRBJ2-1,-,TRBV29-1,CSGRGDINEQFF,TGCAGCGGGAGGGGAGACATCAATGAGCAGTTCTTC
-,TRBJ1-4,-,TRBV30,CAWSGSPPGGTNEKLFF,TGTGCCTGGAGTGGCTCTCCCCCGGGAGGGACTAATGAAAAACTGTTTTTT
-,TRBJ1-5,TRBD1,TRBV10-3,CATCGTANQPQHF,TGTGCCACCTGTGGGACAGCTAATCAGCCCCAGCATTTT
-,TRBJ1-1,TRBD1,TRBV11-3,CASSPGTGNTEAFF,TGTGCCAGCAGCCCCGGGACAGGGAACACTGAAGCTTTCTTT
-,TRBJ2-1,TRBD2,TRBV18,CASSRLWTSLDNEQFF,TGTGCCAGCTCAAGATTATGGACTAGCTTAGACAATGAGCAGTTCTTC
-,TRBJ1-2,-,TRBV24-1,CATSERQYNYGYTF,TGTGCCACCAGTGAACGACAGTACAACTATGGCTACACCTTC
once,TRBJ2-2,-,TRBV5-1,CASSLGQTNTGELFF,TGCGCCAGCAGCTTGGGACAGACAAACACCGGGGAGCTGTTTTTT
once,TRBJ1-3,TRBD1,TRBV28,CASSSGQENTIYF,TGTGCCAGCAGTTCCGGACAGGAAAACACCATATATTTT
-,TRBJ1-5,TRBD1,TRBV7-6,CASSLGTTGSGQPQHF,TGTGCCAGCAGCTTAGGAACGACAGGGAGCGGTCAGCCCCAGCATTTT
many,TRBJ2-3,TRBD2,TRBV28,CASSPPSGTTDTQYF,TGTGCCAGCAGTCCCCCTAGCGGGACTACAGATACGCAGTATTTT
-,TRBJ2-7,-,TRBV20-1,CSASGRRGLYEQYF,TGCAGTGCTAGTGGTCGGCGGGGCCTCTACGAGCAGTACTTC
-,TRBJ2-1,TRBD2,TRBV24-1,CATSDQTGTRGGNEQFF,TGTGCCACCAGTGACCAAACCGGGACTAGAGGGGGGAATGAGCAGTTCTTC
-,TRBJ2-3,-,TRBV12-3/TRBV12-4,CASSLPRNTQYF,TGTGCCAGCAGCCTTCCCAGGAATACGCAGTATTTT
-,TRBJ1-4,-,TRBV19,CASSTLDRTRGEKLFF,TGTGCCAGTAGTACCCTAGACCGAACCCGAGGGGAAAAACTGTTTTTT
-,TRBJ1-1,-,TRBV12-3/TRBV12-4,CASSRRQNTEAFF,TGTGCCAGCAGCCGCAGGCAGAACACTGAAGCTTTCTTT
-,TRBJ2-7,TRBD1,TRBV6-6,CASSWGQTYEQYF,TGTGCCAGCAGTTGGGGACAGACGTACGAGCAGTACTTC
-,TRBJ2-3,TRBD1,TRBV29-1,CSVKQGAFPGDTQYF,TGCAGCGTCAAACAGGGGGCATTTCCCGGAGATACGCAGTATTTT
-,TRBJ2-7,TRBD1,TRBV28,CASRGQGAGEQYF,TGTGCCAGCAGAGGACAGGGGGCTGGCGAGCAGTACTTC
once,TRBJ1-6,TRBD1,TRBV7-2,CASSSQGGSRSPLHF,TGTGCCAGCAGCTCGCAGGGGGGAAGTCGGTCACCCCTCCACTTT
-,TRBJ1-2,-,TRBV20-1,CSASGPTVYYGYTF,TGCAGTGCTAGTGGGCCGACAGTTTACTATGGCTACACCTTC
-,TRBJ2-3,-,TRBV13,CASSLSSTDTQYF,TGTGCCAGCAGCTTGTCAAGCACAGATACGCAGTATTTT
-,TRBJ2-3,-,TRBV4-2,CASSQATDTQYF,TGTGCCAGCAGCCAAGCGACAGATACGCAGTATTTT
once,TRBJ1-2,-,TRBV6-6,CASSETGENYGYTF,TGTGCCAGCAGCGAGACAGGAGAAAACTATGGCTACACCTTC
-,TRBJ1-1,-,TRBV6-4,CASSPQEGGTEAFF,TGTGCCAGCAGTCCCCAGGAAGGGGGCACTGAAGCTTTCTTT
-,TRBJ2-7,TRBD2,TRBV19,CASSIQASGSYEQYF,TGTGCCAGTAGTATCCAGGCTAGCGGCTCCTACGAGCAGTACTTC
few,TRBJ2-5,-,TRBV7-3,CASSLRVKRVNAYQETQYF,TGTGCCAGCAGCTTAAGGGTAAAGCGGGTCAATGCGTACCAAGAGACCCAGTACTTC
-,TRBJ2-5,-,TRBV28,CASSTAQAPPGTQYF,TGTGCCAGCAGTACTGCCCAAGCCCCTCCAGGGACCCAGTACTTC
-,TRBJ1-4,-,TRBV19,CASSIMGQGNEKLFF,TGTGCCAGTAGTATAATGGGGCAGGGAAATGAAAAACTGTTTTTT
-,TRBJ2-2,-,TRBV9,CASSARGGELFF,TGTGCCAGCAGCGCACGGGGCGGGGAGCTGTTTTTT
-,TRBJ2-7,TRBD1,TRBV30,CAWRTGYRPGTYEQYF,TGTGCCTGGAGGACAGGGTACCGGCCCGGAACCTACGAGCAGTACTTC
-,TRBJ2-3,TRBD1,TRBV5-1,CASSLDTGGTDTQYF,TGCGCCAGCAGCTTGGACACAGGGGGCACAGATACGCAGTATTTT
-,TRBJ1-6,TRBD1,TRBV28,CASSAPLRDRNSPLHF,TGTGCCAGCAGCGCTCCCCTCCGGGACAGAAATTCACCCCTCCACTTT
-,TRBJ1-1,TRBD1,TRBV5-5,CASKGQVRGNTEAFF,TGTGCCAGCAAGGGACAGGTGCGTGGGAACACTGAAGCTTTCTTT
-,TRBJ2-7,TRBD1,TRBV11-2,CASSAYRGGYEQYF,TGTGCCAGCAGCGCATACAGGGGTGGCTACGAGCAGTACTTC
-,TRBJ1-6,-,TRBV19,CASSRGRYILDSPLHF,TGTGCCAGTAGTCGAGGCAGATATATCTTGGATTCACCCCTCCACTTT
-,TRBJ1-1,-,TRBV7-9,CASSHHLTGNTEAFF,TGTGCCAGCAGCCATCACCTCACAGGGAACACTGAAGCTTTCTTT
-,TRBJ2-2,TRBD2,TRBV7-3,CASTPGLAPTGELFF,TGTGCCAGTACACCGGGACTAGCACCAACCGGGGAGCTGTTTTTT
-,TRBJ2-7,-,TRBV28,CATISTYPYEQYF,TGTGCCACCATTTCGACATATCCCTACGAGCAGTACTTC
once,TRBJ2-2,-,TRBV18,CASSPPLAFSGELFF,TGTGCCAGCTCACCACCTCTAGCGTTTTCCGGGGAGCTGTTTTTT
-,TRBJ2-2,-,TRBV2,CASSVTRVTGELFF,TGTGCCAGCAGTGTGACGAGGGTTACCGGGGAGCTGTTTTTT
-,TRBJ1-2,-,TRBV2,CASSKQQKNYGYTF,TGTGCCAGCAGCAAACAGCAAAAAAACTATGGCTACACCTTC
-,TRBJ2-3,TRBD2,TRBV30,CAWSVLSGTSGDTQYF,TGTGCCTGGAGTGTATTGTCGGGGACTAGTGGTGATACGCAGTATTTT
-,TRBJ2-1,TRBD2,TRBV3-1/TRBV3-2,CASSRRLAVVGDEQFF,TGTGCCAGCTCCAGGAGACTAGCGGTGGTTGGGGATGAGCAGTTCTTC
-,TRBJ2-7,-,TRBV28,CASSLFTYSYEQYF,TGTGCCAGCAGTTTATTCACCTACTCCTACGAGCAGTACTTC
-,TRBJ2-1,TRBD2,TRBV11-2,CASSSLAGVNEQFF,TGTGCCAGCAGCTCCCTAGCGGGAGTCAATGAGCAGTTCTTC